What follows describes a single T cell receptor (beta chain). Participant-reported clinical history was the basis for cohort assignment. The data were obtained in a study of blood T cell repertoires in COVID-19. At the level of the study: Samples came from the United States, Italy and Spain, spanning acute and convalescent COVID-19. T cells, B-cell-depleted T cells, or PBMCs provided the cDNA or gDNA that served as material.

Clones were sequenced by immunoSEQ multiplex PCR, and TCRdb holds only the in-frame ones, with some missing. This table has 250,000 or so clones, roughly 80% appearing once. The sequenced sample was PBMCs or T cells enriched from blood (not recorded which). This clonotype was sampled from a man aged 50 to 59 who had recovered from COVID-19.

For the CDR3, the DNA is TGTGCCAGCAGCTCGTGGGGACAGGAGAATGAGCAGTTCTTC. Translated: CASSSWGQENEQFF. V and J are TRBV2 and TRBJ2-1; 8 bases line up with TRBD1. The CDR3 covers 14 residues. V lost 6 bases, J lost 7 bases, and 8 bases stayed unmatched. CDR1 is SNHLY and CDR2 is FYNNEI in the germline V gene.